This TCR gamma chain is drawn from a study of γδ T cells in repeated Plasmodium falciparum infection. Study context: Donors had four controlled P. falciparum NF54 infections over roughly 620 days. Malian repertoires were sampled cross-sectionally without transmission and longitudinally through febrile malaria. Findings and caveats of the study: The Malian cohort came from a small rural village of predominantly one ethnic group. Repeated controlled infections reportedly drove waves of new clonotype selection in Vdelta2-negative, mostly Vdelta1+, gammadelta repertoires.

TCRdb reanalyzed the multiplex PCR reads using CATT. Of 30,000 or so gamma-chain clones in the sample, 1.4% were seen once. Flow sorting of PBMC yielded separate Vgamma9/Vdelta2+ and Vdelta2-negative gammadelta T cell populations for bulk repertoire analysis. Germline values: CDR1 GITISATS, CDR2 ISYDGTV (reference sequence). The V and J ends lost 5 bases and 2 bases, in that order; junction bases with no gene match: 9. The CDR3 spans 14 residues. This clone was recorded at least ten times. Antigen specificity is unknown. The protein given by TCRdb reflects a much larger clone and differs at residue 5 from this DNA's translation, likely from a read error; the protein shown is the DNA's translation.

Sequencing was done on a sample of gamma-delta T cells from blood. The chain links TRGV9 to TRGJ1 or TRGJ2. The source is a pool of human donors (malaria-infected and uninfected, not separated). The CDR3 region has the DNA TGTGCCTTGTGGGGGGTAGTGGATTATTATAAGAAACTCTTT. Residues: CALWGVVDYYKKLF.